Sequencing of this T cell receptor (beta chain) was carried out in a study of T-cell reconstitution after alpha-beta-depleted transplantation in children. General observations from the study: Newly generated T cells supplied most T-cell counts and diversity one year post-transplant. Several hundred expanded graft clones reportedly supplied alpha-beta T cells about two months after transplant. Some patients showed high day-60 TCRbeta diversity, which derived from surviving recipient T cells and thymic progenitors.

Unique molecular identifiers tagged the TCRbeta library. TCRdb redid the calling of the PCR reads with MiXCR, one entry per CDR3 protein. In the table there are about 110,000 distinct CDR3 sequences, 10% of which are singletons. The V gene's germline CDR1 is SGHVS and CDR2 FQNEAQ. The CDR3 loop spans 13 amino acids. V lost 2 bases, J lost 5 bases, and 9 bases lay in between. There are a few counts of this clonotype. Its specificity is not known. The clonotype was recovered from a boy younger than 10 with acute lymphoblastic leukemia, due to receive a stem cell transplant. The material was PBMCs, obtained before TCRalphabeta/CD19-depleted stem cell transplant. The chain carries TRBV7-8 and TRBJ1-1; D is unclear. CDR3: CASSLSTGTEAFF. CDR3 bases: TGTGCCAGCAGCTTATCGACGGGAACTGAAGCTTTCTTT.